The clone carrying this T cell receptor (beta chain) was recorded once. The data belong to a study of blood T cell repertoires in COVID-19. Study at large: Spain, Italy and the United States supplied samples that represented acute and convalescent COVID-19. Sources were T cells, B-cell-depleted T cells, or PBMCs; the material itself was cDNA or gDNA.

The CDR3 totals 14 residues. Germline lookup yields CDR1 KGHSH and CDR2 LQKENI. V was trimmed by 2 bases and J by 0 bases, leaving 8 bases between them. Original handling: Researchers report that nucleated cell counts were estimated from reference gene primer amplification. Assay: immunoSEQ multiplex PCR; the TCRdb copy retains only in-frame clones and omits some. The V and J calls and clone size were taken over from that table, and D and trimming were inferred from the DNA. Among under 300,000 clones, approximately 82% were seen once, and the ten largest hold about 1.5%. The receptor comes from a woman in her thirties or forties who had recovered from COVID-19. The sequenced material came from peripheral blood. This chain links TRBV18 with TRBJ2-7; no clear D. The CDR3 DNA reads as TGTGCCAGCTCACCAACAGACGACTCCTACGAGCAGTACTTC. This translates into CASSPTDDSYEQYF.